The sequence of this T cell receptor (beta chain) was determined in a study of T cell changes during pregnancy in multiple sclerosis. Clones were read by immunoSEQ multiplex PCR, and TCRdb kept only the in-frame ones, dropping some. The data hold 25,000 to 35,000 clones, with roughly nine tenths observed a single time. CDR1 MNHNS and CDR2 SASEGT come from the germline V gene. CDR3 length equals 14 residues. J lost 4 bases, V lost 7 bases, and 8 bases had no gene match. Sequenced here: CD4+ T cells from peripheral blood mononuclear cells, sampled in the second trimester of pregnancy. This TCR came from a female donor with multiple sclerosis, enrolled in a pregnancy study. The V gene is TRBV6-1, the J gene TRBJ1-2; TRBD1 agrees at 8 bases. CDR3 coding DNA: TGTGCCAGCACTTGGACAGGGCTATTCTATGGCTACACCTTC. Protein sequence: CASTWTGLFYGYTF.